This TCR beta chain was captured in a study of T-cell memory formation after mild COVID-19. Study summary: In these data, TCR clusters were largely donor specific.

Notes on the study in general: CD4/CD8 balance characterized clones contracting day 15 to 85, and CD4+ skew characterized later expanders.

CDR3 length: 15 amino acids. V lost 0 bases to trimming and J lost 3 bases, with 13 bases between them. Per germline, CDR1 DFQATT and CDR2 SNEGSKA (reference sequence). The sample holds many counts of this clonotype. Its antigen is currently unknown. TCRdb independently ran MiXCR on the 5' RACE reads; one entry per CDR3 protein. The sample contains 250,000 to 300,000 distinct CDR3 sequences, roughly 17% of which appear only once. The sequenced sample consisted of PBMCs or a T cell subset sorted from them (not recorded which). The V and J genes are TRBV20-1 and TRBJ2-3, with D possibly being TRBD1 or TRBD2 (6 bases each). The sequence derives from a man aged 18 to 35 who had mild COVID-19 (a few samples of this study predate the infection). Cell type and time point are not known. As DNA, the CDR3 is TGCAGTGCTAGAGACAGAGGGGGGAAGACAGATACGCAGTATTTT. Amino acid sequence: CSARDRGGKTDTQYF.